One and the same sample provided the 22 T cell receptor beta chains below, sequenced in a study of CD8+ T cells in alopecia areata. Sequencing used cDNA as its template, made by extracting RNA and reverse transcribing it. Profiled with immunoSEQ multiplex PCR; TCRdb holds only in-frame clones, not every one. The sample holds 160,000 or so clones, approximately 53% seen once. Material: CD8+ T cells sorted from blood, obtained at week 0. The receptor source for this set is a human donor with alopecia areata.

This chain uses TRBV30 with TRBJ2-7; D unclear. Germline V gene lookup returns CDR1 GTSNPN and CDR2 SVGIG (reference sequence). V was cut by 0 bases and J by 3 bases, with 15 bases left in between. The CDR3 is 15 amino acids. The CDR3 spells CAWSVKYDHGYEQYF. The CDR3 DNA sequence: TGTGCCTGGAGTGTCAAGTACGATCATGGCTACGAGCAGTACTTC.

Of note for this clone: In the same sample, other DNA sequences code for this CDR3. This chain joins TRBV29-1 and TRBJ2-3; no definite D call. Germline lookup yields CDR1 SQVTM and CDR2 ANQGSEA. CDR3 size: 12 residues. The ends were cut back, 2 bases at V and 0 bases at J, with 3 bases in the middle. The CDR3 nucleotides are TGCAGCGTTGAAACTAGCACAGATACGCAGTATTTT. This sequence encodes CSVETSTDTQYF.

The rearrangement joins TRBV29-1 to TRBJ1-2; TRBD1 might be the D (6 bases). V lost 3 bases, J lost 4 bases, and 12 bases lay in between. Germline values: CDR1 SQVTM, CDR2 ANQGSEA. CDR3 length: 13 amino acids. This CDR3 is CSVEGPGVYGYTF. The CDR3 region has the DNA TGCAGCGTTGAGGGGCCAGGGGTCTATGGCTACACCTTC.

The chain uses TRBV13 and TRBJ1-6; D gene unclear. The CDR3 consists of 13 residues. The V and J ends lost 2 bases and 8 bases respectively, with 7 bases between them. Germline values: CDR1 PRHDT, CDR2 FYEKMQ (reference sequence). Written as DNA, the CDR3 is TGTGCCAGCAGCTTAAGGCGGGATTCACCCCTCCACTTT. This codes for CASSLRRDSPLHF.

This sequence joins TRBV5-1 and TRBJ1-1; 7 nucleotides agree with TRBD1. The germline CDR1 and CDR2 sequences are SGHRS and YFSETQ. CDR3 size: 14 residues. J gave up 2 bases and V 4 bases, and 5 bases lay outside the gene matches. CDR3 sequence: CASSGGQFNTEAFF. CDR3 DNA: TGCGCCAGCAGCGGGGGACAGTTTAACACTGAAGCTTTCTTT.

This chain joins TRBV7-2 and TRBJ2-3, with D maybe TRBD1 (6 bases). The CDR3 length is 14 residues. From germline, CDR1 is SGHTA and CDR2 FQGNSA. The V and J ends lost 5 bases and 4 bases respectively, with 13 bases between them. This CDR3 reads CASSRGRGADTQYF. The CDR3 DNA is TGTGCCAGCAGCCGAGGCAGGGGAGCAGATACGCAGTATTTT.

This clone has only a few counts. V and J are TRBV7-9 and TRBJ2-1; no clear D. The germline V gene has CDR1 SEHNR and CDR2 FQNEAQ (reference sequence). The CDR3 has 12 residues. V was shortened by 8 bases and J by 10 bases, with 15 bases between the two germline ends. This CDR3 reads CASEGFEVEQFF. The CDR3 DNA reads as TGTGCCAGCGAAGGGTTTGAGGTAGAGCAGTTCTTC. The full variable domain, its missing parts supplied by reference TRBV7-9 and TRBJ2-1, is DTGVSQNPRHKITKRGQNVTFRCDPISEHNRLYWYRQTLGQGPEFLTYFQNEAQLEKSRLLSDRFSAERPKGSFSTLEIQRTEQGDSAMYLCASEGFEVEQFFGPGTRLTVL.

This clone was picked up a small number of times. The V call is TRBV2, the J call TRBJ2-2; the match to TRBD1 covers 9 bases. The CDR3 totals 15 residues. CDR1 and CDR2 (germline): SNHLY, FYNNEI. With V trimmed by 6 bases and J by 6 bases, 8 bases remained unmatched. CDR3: CASRENRGRAGELFF. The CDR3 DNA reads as TGTGCCAGCAGAGAAAACAGGGGGCGGGCCGGGGAGCTGTTTTTT. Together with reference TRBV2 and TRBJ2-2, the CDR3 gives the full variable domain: EPEVTQTPSHQVTQMGQEVILRCVPISNHLYFYWYRQILGQKVEFLVSFYNNEISEKSEIFDDQFSVERPDGSNFTLKIRSTKLEDSAMYFCASRENRGRAGELFFGEGSRLTVL.

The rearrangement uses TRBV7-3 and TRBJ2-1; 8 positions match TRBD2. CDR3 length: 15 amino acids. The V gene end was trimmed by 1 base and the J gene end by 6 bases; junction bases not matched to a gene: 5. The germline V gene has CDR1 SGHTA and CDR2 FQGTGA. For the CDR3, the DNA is TGTGCCAGCAGCTTAAATGGCGGGGGGATCAATGAGCAGTTCTTC. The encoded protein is CASSLNGGGINEQFF.

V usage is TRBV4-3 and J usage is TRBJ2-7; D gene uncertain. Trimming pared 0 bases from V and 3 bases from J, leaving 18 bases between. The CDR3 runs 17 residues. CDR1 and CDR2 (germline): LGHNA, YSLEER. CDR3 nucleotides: TGCGCCAGCAGCCAAGATACGAACGGGCAGGTGGGCTACGAGCAGTACTTC. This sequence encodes CASSQDTNGQVGYEQYF.

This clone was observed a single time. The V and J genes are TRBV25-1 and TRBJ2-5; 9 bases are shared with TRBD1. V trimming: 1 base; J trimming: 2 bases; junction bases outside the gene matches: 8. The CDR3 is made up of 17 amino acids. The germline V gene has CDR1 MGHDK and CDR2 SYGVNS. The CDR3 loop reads CASSESGTGGWQETQYF. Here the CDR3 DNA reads TGTGCCAGCAGTGAATCTGGAACAGGGGGCTGGCAAGAGACCCAGTACTTC. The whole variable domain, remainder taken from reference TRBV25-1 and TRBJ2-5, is EADIYQTPRYLVIGTGKKITLECSQTMGHDKMYWYQQDPGMELHLIHYSYGVNSTEKGDLSSESTVSRIRTEHFPLTLESARPSHTSQYLCASSESGTGGWQETQYFGPGTRLLVL.

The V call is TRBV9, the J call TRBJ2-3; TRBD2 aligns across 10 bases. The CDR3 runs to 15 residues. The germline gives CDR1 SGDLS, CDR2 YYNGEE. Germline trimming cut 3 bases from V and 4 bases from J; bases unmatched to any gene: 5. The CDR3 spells CASSALSGGADTQYF. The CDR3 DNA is TGTGCCAGCAGCGCCCTCAGCGGGGGGGCAGATACGCAGTATTTT.

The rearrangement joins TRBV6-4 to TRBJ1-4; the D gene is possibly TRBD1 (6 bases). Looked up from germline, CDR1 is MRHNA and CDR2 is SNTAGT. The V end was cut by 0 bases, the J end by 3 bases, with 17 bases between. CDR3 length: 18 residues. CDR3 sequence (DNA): TGTGCCAGCAGTGACTCGGGAATCGTAGGGGGGGCTAATGAAAAACTGTTTTTT. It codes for CASSDSGIVGGANEKLFF.

CDR3 DNA sequence: TGTGCCAGCAGCCACCGGGACAGGGCATCTGGGGCCAACGTCCTGACTTTC. This encodes CASSHRDRASGANVLTF. The chain recombines TRBV7-8 with TRBJ2-6, with 9 bases aligning to TRBD1. CDR1 is SGHVS and CDR2 is FQNEAQ in the germline V gene. This CDR3 region has 17 residues. V shed 5 bases, J shed 1 base, and the junction held 6 bases outside the gene matches. The full variable domain, in which reference TRBV7-8 and TRBJ2-6 provide the parts outside the CDR3, is GAGVSQSPRYKVAKRGQDVALRCDPISGHVSLFWYQQALGQGPEFLTYFQNEAQLDKSGLPSDRFFAERPEGSVSTLKIQRTQQEDSAVYLCASSHRDRASGANVLTFGAGSRLTVL.

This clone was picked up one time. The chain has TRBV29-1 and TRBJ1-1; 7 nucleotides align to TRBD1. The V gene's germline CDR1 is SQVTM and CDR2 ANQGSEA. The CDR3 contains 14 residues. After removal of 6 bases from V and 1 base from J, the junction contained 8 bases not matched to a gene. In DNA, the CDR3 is TGCAGCGTAGGCGGCGGGACAGAGAACACTGAAGCTTTCTTT. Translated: CSVGGGTENTEAFF. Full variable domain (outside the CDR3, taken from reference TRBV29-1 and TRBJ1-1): SAVISQKPSRDICQRGTSLTIQCQVDSQVTMMFWYRQQPGQSLTLIATANQGSEATYESGFVIDKFPISRPNLTFSTLTVSNMSPEDSSIYLCSVGGGTENTEAFFGQGTRLTVV.

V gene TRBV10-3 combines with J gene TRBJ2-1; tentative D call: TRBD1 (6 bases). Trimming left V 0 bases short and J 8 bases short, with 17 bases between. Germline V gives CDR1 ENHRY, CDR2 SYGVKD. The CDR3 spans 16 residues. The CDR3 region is CAISESKGGRGHEQFF. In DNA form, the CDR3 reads TGTGCCATCAGTGAGTCGAAAGGTGGCAGGGGACATGAGCAGTTCTTC.

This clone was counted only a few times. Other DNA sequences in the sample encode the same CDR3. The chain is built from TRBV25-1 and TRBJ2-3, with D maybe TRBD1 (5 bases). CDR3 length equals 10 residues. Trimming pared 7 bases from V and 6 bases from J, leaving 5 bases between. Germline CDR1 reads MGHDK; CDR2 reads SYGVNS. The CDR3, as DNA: TGTGCCAGCAAGGGGGATACGCAGTATTTT. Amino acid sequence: CASKGDTQYF.

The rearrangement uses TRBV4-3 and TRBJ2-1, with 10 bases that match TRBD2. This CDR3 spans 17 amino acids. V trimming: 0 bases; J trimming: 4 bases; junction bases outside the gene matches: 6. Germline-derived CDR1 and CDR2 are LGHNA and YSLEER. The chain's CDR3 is CASSQDRERGGYNEQFF. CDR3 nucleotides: TGCGCCAGCAGCCAAGATCGGGAGCGGGGGGGGTACAATGAGCAGTTCTTC.

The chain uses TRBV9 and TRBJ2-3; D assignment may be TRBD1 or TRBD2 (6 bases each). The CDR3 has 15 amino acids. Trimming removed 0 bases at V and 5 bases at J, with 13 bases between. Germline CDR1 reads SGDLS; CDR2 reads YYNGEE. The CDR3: CASSVGGATGDTQYF. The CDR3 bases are TGTGCCAGCAGCGTAGGGGGGGCCACCGGAGATACGCAGTATTTT. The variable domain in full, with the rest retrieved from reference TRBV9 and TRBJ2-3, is DSGVTQTPKHLITATGQRVTLRCSPRSGDLSVYWYQQSLDQGLQFLIQYYNGEERAKGNILERFSAQQFPDLHSELNLSSLELGDSALYFCASSVGGATGDTQYFGPGTRLTVL.

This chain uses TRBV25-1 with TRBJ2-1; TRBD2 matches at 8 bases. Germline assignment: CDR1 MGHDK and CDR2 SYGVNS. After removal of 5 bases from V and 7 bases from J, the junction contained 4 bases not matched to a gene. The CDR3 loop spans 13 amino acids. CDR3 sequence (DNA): TGTGCCAGCAGTCCGGGACTAGTTAATGAGCAGTTCTTC. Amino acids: CASSPGLVNEQFF. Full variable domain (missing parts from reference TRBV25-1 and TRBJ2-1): EADIYQTPRYLVIGTGKKITLECSQTMGHDKMYWYQQDPGMELHLIHYSYGVNSTEKGDLSSESTVSRIRTEHFPLTLESARPSHTSQYLCASSPGLVNEQFFGPGTRLTVL.

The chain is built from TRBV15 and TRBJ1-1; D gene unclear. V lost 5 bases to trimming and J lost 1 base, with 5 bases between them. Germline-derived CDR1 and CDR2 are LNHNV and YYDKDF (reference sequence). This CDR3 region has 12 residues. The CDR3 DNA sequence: TGTGCCACCAGCCCAGAGAACACTGAAGCTTTCTTT. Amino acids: CATSPENTEAFF.

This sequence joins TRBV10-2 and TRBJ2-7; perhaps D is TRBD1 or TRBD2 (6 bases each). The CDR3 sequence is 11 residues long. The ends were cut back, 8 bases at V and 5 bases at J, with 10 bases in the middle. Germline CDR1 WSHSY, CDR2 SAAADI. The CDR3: CASRGGNEQYF. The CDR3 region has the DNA TGCGCCAGCCGAGGGGGGAACGAGCAGTACTTC.